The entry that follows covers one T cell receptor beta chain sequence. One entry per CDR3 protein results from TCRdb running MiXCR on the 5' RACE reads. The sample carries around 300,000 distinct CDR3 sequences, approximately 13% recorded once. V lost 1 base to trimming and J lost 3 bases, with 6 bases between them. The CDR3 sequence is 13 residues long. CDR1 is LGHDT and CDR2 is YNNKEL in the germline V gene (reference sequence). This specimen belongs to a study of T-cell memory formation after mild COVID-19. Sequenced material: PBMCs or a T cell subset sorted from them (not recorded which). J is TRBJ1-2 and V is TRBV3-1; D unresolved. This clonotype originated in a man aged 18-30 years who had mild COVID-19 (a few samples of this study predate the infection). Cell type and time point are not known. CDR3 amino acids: CASSQAGDYGYTF. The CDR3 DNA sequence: TGTGCCAGCAGCCAAGCAGGAGACTATGGCTACACCTTC.